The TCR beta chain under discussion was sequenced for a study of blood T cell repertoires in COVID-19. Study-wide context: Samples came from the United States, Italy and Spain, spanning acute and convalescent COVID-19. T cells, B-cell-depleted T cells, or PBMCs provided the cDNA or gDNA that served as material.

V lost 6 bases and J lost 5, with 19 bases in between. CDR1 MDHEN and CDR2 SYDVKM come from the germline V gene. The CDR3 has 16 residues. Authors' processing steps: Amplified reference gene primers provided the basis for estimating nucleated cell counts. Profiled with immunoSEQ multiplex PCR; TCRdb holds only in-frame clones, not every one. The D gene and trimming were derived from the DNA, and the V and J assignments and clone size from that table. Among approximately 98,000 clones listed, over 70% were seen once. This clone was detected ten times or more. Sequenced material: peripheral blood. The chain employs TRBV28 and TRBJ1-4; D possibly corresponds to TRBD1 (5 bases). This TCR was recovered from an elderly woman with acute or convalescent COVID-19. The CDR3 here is CASSTHGGGRNEKLFF. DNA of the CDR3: TGTGCCAGCAGCACCCACGGCGGGGGTAGGAATGAAAAACTGTTTTTT.